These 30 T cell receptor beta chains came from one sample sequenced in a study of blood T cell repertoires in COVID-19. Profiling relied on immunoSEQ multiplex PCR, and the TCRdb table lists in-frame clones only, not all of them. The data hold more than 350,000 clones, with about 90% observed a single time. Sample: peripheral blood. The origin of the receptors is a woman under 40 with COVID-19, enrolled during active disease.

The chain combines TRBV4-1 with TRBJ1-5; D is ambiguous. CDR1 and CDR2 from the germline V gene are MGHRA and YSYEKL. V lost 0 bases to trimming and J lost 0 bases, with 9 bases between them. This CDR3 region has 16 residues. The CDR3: CASSQDPGNSNQPQHF. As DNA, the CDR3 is TGCGCCAGCAGCCAAGATCCGGGGAATAGCAATCAGCCCCAGCATTTT.

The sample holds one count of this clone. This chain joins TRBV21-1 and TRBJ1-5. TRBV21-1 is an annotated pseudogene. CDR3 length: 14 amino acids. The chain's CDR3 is CATLGGGVNQPQHF. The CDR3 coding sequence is TGTGCCACCTTGGGAGGGGGAGTCAATCAGCCCCAGCATTTT.

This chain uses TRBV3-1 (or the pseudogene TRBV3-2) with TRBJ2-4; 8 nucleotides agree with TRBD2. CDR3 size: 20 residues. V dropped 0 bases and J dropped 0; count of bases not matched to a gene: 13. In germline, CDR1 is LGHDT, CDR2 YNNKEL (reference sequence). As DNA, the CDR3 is TGTGCCAGCAGCCAAGATTTTCCGGGAGGGCCTCGGCTAGCCAAAAACATTCAGTACTTC. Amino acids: CASSQDFPGGPRLAKNIQYF.

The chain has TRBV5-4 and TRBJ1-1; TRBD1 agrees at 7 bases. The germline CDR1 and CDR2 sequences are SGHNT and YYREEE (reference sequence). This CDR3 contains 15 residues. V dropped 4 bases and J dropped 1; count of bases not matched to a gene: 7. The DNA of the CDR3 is TGTGCCAGCAGCCAGAATAGGGGGCAGAACACTGAAGCTTTCTTT. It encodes CASSQNRGQNTEAFF. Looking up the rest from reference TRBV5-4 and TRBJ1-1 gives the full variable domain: ETGVTQSPTHLIKTRGQQVTLRCSSQSGHNTVSWYQQALGQGPQFIFQYYREEENGRGNFPPRFSGLQFPNYSSELNVNALELDDSALYLCASSQNRGQNTEAFFGQGTRLTVV.

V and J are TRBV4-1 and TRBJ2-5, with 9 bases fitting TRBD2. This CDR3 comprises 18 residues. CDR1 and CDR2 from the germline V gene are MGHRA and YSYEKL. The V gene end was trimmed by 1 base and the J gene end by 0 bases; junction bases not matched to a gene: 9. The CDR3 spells CASSQGGAAGGYQETQYF. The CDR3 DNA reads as TGCGCCAGCAGCCAAGGCGGAGCAGCGGGAGGCTACCAAGAGACCCAGTACTTC.

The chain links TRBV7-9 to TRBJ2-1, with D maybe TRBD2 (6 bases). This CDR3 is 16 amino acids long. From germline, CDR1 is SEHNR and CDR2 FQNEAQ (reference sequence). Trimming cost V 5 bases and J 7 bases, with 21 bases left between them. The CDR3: CASSLSGLQKGNEQFF. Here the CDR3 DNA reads TGTGCCAGCAGCCTTAGCGGATTACAGAAGGGGAATGAGCAGTTCTTC.

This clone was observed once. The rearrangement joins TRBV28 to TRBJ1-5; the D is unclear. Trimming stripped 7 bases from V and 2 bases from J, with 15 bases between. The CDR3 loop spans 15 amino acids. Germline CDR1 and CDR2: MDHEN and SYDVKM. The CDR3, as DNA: TGTGCCAGCAACACTATCCGGGGTGGCAATCAGCCCCAGCATTTT. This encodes CASNTIRGGNQPQHF.

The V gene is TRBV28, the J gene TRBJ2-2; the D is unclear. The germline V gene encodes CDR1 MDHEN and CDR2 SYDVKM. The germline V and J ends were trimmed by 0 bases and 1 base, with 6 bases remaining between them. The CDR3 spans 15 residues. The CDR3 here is CASSLWGVNTGELFF. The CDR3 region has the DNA TGTGCCAGCAGTTTATGGGGCGTGAACACCGGGGAGCTGTTTTTT.

CDR3 amino acids: CASSHGTGNTYF. The CDR3 DNA reads as TGCGCCAGCAGTCACGGAACAGGGAATACGTACTTC. The chain links TRBV23-1 to TRBJ2-7; perhaps TRBD1 as D (6 bases). TRBV23-1 is given ORF status, its function remaining uncertain. V was trimmed by 3 bases and J by 12 bases, leaving 15 bases between them. This CDR3 comprises 12 residues.

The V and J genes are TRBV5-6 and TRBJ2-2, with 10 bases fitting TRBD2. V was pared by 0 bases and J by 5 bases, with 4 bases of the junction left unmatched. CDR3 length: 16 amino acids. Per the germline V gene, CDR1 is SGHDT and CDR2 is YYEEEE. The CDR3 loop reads CASSLVLAGVTGELFF. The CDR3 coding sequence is TGTGCCAGCAGCTTGGTCCTAGCGGGAGTTACCGGGGAGCTGTTTTTT.

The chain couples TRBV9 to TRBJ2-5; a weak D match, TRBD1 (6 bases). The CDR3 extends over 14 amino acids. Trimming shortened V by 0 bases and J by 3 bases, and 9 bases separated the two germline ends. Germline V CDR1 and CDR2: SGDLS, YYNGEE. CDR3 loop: CASSVDPGEETQYF. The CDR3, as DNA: TGTGCCAGCAGCGTAGATCCAGGGGAAGAGACCCAGTACTTC.

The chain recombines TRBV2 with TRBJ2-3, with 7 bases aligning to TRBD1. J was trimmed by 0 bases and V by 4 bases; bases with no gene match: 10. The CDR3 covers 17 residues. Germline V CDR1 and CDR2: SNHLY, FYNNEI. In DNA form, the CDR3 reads TGTGCCAGCAGTGCCCGACAGGGCCGAGCCAGCACAGATACGCAGTATTTT. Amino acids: CASSARQGRASTDTQYF.

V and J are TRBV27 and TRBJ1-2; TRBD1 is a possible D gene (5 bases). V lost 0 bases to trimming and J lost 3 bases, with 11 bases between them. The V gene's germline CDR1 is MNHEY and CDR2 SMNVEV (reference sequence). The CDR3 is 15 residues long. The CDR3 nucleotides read TGTGCCAGCAGTTTATCTAAATCAGGGCACTATGGCTACACCTTC. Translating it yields CASSLSKSGHYGYTF.

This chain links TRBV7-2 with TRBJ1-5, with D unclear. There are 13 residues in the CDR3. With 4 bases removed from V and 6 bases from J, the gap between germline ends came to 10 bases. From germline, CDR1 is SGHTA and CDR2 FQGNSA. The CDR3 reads CASSWTGVQPQHF. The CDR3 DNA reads TGTGCCAGCAGCTGGACTGGGGTTCAGCCCCAGCATTTT. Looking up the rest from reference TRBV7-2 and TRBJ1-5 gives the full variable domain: GAGVSQSPSNKVTEKGKDVELRCDPISGHTALYWYRQSLGQGLEFLIYFQGNSAPDKSGLPSDRFSAERTGGSVSTLTIQRTQQEDSAVYLCASSWTGVQPQHFGDGTRLSIL.

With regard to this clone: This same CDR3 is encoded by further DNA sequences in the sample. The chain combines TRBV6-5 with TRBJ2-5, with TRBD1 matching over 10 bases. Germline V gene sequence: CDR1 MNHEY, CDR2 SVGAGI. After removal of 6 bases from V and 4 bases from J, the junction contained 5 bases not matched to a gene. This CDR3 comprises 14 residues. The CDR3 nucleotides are TGTGCCAGCAGGAGACAGGGGGCCGGAGAGACCCAGTACTTC. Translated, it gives CASRRQGAGETQYF.

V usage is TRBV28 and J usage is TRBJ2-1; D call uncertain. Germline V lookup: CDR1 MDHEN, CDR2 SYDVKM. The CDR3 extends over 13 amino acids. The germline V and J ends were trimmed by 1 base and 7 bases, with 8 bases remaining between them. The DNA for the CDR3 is TGTGCCAGCAGTTTATTAGATCTAAATGAGCAGTTCTTC. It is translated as CASSLLDLNEQFF.

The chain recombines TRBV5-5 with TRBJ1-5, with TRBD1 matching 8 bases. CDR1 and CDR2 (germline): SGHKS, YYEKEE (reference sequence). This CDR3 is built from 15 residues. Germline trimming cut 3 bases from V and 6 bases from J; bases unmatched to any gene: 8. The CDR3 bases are TGTGCCAGCAGCTGGGGAGCAGGGGGCGGTCAGCCCCAGCATTTT. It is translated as CASSWGAGGGQPQHF.

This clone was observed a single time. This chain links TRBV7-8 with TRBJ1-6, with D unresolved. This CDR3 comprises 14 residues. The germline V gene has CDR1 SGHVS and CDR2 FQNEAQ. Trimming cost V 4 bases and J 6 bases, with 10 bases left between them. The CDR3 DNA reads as TGTGCCAGCAGCTCCCGGGTCGTTAATTCACCCCTCCACTTT. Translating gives CASSSRVVNSPLHF.

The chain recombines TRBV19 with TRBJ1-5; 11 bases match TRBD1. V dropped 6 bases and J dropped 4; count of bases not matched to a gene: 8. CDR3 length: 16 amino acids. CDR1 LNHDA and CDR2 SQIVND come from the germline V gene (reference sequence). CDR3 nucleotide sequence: TGTGCCAGTAGCACCCTGGGACAGGGGGAGAATCAGCCCCAGCATTTT. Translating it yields CASSTLGQGENQPQHF.

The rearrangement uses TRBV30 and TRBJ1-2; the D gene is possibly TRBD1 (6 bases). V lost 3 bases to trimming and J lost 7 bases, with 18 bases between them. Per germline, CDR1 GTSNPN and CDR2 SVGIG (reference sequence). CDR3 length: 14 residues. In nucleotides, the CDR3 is TGTGCCTGGAGCCGAGCGACAGGCGTAGGTGGCTACACCTTC. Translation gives CAWSRATGVGGYTF.

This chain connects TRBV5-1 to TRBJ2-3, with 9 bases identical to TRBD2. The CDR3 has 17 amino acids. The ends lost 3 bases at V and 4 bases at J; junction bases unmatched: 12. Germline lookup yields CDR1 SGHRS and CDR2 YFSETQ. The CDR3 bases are TGCGCCAGCAGCTACGGCCTAGCGGGATTCAGAGCAGATACGCAGTATTTT. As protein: CASSYGLAGFRADTQYF.

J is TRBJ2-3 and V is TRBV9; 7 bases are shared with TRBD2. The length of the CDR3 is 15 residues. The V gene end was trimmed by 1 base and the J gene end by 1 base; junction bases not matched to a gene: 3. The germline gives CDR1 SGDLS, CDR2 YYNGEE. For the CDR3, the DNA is TGTGCCAGCAGCGTAAGCAGCGGGGGCACAGATACGCAGTATTTT. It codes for CASSVSSGGTDTQYF.

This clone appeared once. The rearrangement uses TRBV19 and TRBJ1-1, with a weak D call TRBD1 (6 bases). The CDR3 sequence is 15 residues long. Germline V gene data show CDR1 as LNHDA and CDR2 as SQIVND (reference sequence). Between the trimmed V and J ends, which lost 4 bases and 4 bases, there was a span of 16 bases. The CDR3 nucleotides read TGTGCCAGTAGTAGAAGCGGACAGCTGGTCACTGAAGCTTTCTTT. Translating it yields CASSRSGQLVTEAFF. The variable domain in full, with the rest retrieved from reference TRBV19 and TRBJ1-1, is DGGITQSPKYLFRKEGQNVTLSCEQNLNHDAMYWYRQDPGQGLRLIYYSQIVNDFQKGDIAEGYSVSREKKESFPLTVTSAQKNPTAFYLCASSRSGQLVTEAFFGQGTRLTVV.

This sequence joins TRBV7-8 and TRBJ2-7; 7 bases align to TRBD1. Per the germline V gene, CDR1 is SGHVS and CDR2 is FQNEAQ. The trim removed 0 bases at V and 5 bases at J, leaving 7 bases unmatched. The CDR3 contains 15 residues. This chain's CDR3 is CASSLATGQADEQYF. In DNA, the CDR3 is TGTGCCAGCAGCTTAGCGACAGGACAGGCAGACGAGCAGTACTTC.

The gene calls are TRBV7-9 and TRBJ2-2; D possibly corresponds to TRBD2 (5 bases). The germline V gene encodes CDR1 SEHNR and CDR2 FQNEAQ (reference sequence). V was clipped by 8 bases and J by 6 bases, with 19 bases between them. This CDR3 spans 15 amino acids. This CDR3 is CASAEGSDFAGELFF. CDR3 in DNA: TGTGCCAGCGCAGAGGGCAGTGATTTCGCCGGGGAGCTGTTTTTT.

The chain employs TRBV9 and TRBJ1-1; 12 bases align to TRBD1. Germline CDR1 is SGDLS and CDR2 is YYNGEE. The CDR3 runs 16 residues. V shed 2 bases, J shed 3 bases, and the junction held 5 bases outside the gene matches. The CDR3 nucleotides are TGTGCCAGCAGCGTGGGAGGGACAGGGGGCCACACTGAAGCTTTCTTT. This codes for CASSVGGTGGHTEAFF. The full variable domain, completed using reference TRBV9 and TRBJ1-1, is DSGVTQTPKHLITATGQRVTLRCSPRSGDLSVYWYQQSLDQGLQFLIQYYNGEERAKGNILERFSAQQFPDLHSELNLSSLELGDSALYFCASSVGGTGGHTEAFFGQGTRLTVV.

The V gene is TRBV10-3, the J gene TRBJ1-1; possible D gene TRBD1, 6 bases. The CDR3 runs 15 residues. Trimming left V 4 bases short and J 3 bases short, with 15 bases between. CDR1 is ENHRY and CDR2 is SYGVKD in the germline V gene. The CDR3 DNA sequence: TGTGCCATCAGTGCCGGTGGACAGAGATACACTGAAGCTTTCTTT. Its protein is CAISAGGQRYTEAFF.

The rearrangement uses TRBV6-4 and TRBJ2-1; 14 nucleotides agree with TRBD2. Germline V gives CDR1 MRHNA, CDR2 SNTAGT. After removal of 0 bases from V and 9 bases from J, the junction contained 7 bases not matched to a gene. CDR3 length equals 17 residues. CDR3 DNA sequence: TGTGCCAGCAGTGACTCGGGGACTAGCGGGAGTCTGGTTGAGCAGTTCTTC. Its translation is CASSDSGTSGSLVEQFF.

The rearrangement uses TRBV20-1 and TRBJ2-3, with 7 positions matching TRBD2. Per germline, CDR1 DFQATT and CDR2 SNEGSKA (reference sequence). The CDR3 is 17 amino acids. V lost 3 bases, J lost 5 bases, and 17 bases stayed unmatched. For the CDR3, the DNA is TGCAGTGCTAGTTTCCCAACCCCAACTAGCGTGCAAGATACGCAGTATTTT. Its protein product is CSASFPTPTSVQDTQYF.

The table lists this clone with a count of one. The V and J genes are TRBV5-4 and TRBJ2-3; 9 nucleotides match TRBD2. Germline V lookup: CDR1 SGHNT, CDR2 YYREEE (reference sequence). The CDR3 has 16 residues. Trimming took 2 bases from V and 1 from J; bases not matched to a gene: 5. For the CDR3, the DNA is TGTGCCAGCAGCTTACCTTTAGCGGGGGGCACAGATACGCAGTATTTT. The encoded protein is CASSLPLAGGTDTQYF.